The source of this T cell receptor beta chain is a study of blood T cells in healthy people across ages. Turning to the study itself: Per two T cells, template switching captured roughly one barcoded beta molecule. Study outcomes and limitations: It was found that TCR beta diversity correlated strongly with the percentage of naive T cells. Nothing was known about donor CMV status, and this possibly confounded expanded clonotype changes. Relative to aged donors, long-lived donors carried more naive CD4+ cells and displayed higher diversity.

The CDR3 is 16 residues long. CDR1 and CDR2 from the germline V gene are MNHNS and SASEGT. After removal of 6 bases from V and 2 bases from J, the junction contained 10 bases not matched to a gene. With regard to this clonotype: Its antigen is currently unknown.

Primers used in a second PCR of roughly 6 to 11 cycles were a sample-barcoded 5' primer and a J-beta primer mix. TCRdb passed the 5' RACE reads through MiXCR, listing each CDR3 protein once. The repertoire holds fewer than 1.5 million distinct CDR3 sequences, with 42% as singletons. Sample: blood. The chain links TRBV6-1 to TRBJ2-3; 8 bases are a match to TRBD2. This TCR was recovered from a woman aged 18-30 years in good health. The CDR3 region has the DNA TGTGCCAGCAGGATCCATAGCGGGGATGACACAGATACGCAGTATTTT. Translation: CASRIHSGDDTDTQYF.